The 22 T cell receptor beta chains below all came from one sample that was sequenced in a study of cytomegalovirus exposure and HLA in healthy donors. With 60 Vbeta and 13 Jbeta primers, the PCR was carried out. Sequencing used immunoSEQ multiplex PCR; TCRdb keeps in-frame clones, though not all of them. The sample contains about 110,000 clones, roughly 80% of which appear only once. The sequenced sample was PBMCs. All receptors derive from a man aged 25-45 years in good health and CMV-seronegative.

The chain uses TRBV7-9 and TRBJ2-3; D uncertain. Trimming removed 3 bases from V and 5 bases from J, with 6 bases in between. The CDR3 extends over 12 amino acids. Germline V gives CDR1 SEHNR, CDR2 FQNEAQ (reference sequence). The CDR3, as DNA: TGTGCCAGCAGCTTTCAGGTAGATACGCAGTATTTT. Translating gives CASSFQVDTQYF.

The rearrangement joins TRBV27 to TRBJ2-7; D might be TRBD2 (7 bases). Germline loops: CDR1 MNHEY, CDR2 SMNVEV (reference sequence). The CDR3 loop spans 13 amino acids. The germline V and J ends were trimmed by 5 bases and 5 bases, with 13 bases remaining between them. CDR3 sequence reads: CASSPLGGHEQYF. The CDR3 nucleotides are TGTGCCAGCAGTCCCTTGGGGGGGCACGAGCAGTACTTC.

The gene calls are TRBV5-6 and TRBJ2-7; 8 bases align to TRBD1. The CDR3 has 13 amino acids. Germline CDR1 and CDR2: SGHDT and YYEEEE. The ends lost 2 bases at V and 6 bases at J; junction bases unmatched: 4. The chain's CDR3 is CASSLDRGSEQYF. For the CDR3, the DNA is TGTGCCAGCAGCTTAGACAGGGGCAGCGAGCAGTACTTC.

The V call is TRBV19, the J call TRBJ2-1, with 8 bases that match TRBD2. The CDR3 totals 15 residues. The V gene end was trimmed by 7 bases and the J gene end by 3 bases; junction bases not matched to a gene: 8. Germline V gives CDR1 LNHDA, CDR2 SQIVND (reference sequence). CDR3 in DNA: TGTGCCAGTACCGCCCCAGCGGGAGTCTACAATGAGCAGTTCTTC. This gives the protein CASTAPAGVYNEQFF.

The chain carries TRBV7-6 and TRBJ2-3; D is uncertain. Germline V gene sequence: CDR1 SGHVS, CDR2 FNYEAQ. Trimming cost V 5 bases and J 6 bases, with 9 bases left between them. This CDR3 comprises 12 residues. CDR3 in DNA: TGTGCCAGCAGCCCCTCCCGGGATACGCAGTATTTT. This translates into CASSPSRDTQYF.

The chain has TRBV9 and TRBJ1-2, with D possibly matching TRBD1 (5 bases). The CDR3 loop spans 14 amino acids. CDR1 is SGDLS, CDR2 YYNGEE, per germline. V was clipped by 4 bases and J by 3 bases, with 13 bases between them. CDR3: CASSPGGGDYGYTF. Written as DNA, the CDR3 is TGTGCCAGCAGCCCTGGCGGGGGTGACTATGGCTACACCTTC. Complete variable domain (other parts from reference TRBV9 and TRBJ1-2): DSGVTQTPKHLITATGQRVTLRCSPRSGDLSVYWYQQSLDQGLQFLIQYYNGEERAKGNILERFSAQQFPDLHSELNLSSLELGDSALYFCASSPGGGDYGYTFGSGTRLTVV.

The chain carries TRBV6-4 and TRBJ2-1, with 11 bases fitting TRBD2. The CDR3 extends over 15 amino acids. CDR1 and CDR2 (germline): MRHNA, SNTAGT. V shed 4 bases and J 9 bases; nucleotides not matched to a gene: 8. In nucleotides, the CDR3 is TGTGCCAGCAGTGTACTAGCGGGAGAGGGGGGTGAGCAGTTCTTC. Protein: CASSVLAGEGGEQFF.

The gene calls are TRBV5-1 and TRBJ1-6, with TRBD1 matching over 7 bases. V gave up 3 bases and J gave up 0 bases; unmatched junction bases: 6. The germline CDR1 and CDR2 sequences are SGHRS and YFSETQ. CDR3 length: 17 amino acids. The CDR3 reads CASSWDSMSSYNSPLHF. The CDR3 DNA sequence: TGCGCCAGCAGCTGGGACAGCATGAGCTCCTATAATTCACCCCTCCACTTT.

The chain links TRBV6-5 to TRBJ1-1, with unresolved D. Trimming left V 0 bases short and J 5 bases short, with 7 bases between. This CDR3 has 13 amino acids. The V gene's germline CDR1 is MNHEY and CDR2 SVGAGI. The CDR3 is CASSYSRGTEAFF. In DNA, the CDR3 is TGTGCCAGCAGTTACTCACGGGGTACTGAAGCTTTCTTT.

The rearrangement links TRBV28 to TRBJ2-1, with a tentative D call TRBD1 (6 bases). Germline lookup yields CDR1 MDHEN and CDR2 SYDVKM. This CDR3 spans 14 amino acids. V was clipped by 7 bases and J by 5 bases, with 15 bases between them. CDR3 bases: TGTGCCAGCACAACGGGACAAGTTAACAATGAGCAGTTCTTC. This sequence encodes CASTTGQVNNEQFF. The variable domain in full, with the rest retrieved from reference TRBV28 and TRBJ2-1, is DVKVTQSSRYLVKRTGEKVFLECVQDMDHENMFWYRQDPGLGLRLIYFSYDVKMKEKGDIPEGYSVSREKKERFSLILESASTNQTSMYLCASTTGQVNNEQFFGPGTRLTVL.

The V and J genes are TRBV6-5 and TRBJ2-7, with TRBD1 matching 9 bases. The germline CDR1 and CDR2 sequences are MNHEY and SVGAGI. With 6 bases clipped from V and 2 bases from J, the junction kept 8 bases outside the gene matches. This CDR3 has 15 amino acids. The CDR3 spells CASSSSGTGTYEQYF. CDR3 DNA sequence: TGTGCCAGCAGCTCCTCCGGGACAGGGACCTACGAGCAGTACTTC.

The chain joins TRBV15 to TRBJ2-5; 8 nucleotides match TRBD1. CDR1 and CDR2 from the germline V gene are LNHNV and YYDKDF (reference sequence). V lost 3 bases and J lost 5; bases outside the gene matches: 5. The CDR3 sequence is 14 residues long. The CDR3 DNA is TGTGCCACCAGCAGTACAGGGGGTGGCGAGACCCAGTACTTC. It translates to CATSSTGGGETQYF.

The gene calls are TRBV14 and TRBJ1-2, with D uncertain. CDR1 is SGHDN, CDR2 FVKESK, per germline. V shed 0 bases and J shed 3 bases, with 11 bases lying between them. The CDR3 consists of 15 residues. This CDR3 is CASSQEINSYYGYTF. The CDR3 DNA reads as TGTGCCAGCAGCCAAGAAATAAACAGCTACTATGGCTACACCTTC.

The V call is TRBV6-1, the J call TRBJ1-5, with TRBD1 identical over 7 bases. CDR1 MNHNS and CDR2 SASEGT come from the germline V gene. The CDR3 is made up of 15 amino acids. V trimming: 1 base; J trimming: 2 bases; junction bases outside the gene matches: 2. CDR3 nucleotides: TGTGCCAGCAGTGAAGACACAGGGGGCAATCAGCCCCAGCATTTT. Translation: CASSEDTGGNQPQHF.

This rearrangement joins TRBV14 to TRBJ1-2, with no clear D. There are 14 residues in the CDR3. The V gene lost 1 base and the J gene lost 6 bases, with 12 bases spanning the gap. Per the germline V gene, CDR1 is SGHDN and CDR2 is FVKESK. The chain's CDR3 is CASSQGFSGDGYTF. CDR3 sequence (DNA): TGTGCCAGCAGCCAAGGATTTAGCGGGGATGGCTACACCTTC.

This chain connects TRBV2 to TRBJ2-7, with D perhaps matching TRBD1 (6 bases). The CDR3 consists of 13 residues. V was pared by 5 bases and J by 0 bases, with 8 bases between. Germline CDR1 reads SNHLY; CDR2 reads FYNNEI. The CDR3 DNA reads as TGTGCCAGCAGTCCGGACAGCTCCTACGAGCAGTACTTC. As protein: CASSPDSSYEQYF.

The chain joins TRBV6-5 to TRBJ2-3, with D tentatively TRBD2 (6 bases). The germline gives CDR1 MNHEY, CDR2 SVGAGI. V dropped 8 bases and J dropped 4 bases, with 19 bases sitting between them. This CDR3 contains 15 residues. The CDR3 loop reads CASQKGGASPDTQYF. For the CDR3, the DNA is TGTGCCAGCCAAAAGGGCGGGGCGTCACCAGATACGCAGTATTTT.

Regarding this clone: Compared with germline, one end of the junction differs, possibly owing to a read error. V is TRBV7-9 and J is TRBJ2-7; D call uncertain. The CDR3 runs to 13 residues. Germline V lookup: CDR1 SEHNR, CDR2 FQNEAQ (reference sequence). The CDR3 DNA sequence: TGTTCCAGCAGCTTGCCTCAGGCCTACGAGCAGTACTTC. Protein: CSSSLPQAYEQYF.

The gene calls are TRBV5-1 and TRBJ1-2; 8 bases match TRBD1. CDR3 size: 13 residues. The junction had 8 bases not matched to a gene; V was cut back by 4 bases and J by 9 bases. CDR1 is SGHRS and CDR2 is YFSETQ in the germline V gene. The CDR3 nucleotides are TGCGCCAGCAGCACTGGACAGGGCGTGAGCTACACCTTC. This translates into CASSTGQGVSYTF.

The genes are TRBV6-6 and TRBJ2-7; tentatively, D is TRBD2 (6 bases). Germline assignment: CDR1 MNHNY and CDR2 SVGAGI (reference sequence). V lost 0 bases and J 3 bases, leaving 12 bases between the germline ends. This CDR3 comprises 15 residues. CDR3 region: CASSYSAGGDYEQYF. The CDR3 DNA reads TGTGCCAGCAGTTACTCAGCTGGCGGGGACTACGAGCAGTACTTC.

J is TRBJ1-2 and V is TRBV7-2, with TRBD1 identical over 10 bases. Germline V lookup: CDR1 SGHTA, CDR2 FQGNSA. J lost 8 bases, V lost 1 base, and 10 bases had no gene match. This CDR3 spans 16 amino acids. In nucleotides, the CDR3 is TGTGCCAGCAGCTTAGACCTCGGGACAGGGGTGGCAGGCTACACCTTC. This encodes CASSLDLGTGVAGYTF.

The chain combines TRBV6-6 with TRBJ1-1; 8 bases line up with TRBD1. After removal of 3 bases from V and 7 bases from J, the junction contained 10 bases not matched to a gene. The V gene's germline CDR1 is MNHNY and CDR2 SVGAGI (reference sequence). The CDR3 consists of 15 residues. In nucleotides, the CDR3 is TGTGCCAGCAGTTATGGAGGAGACAGGGGTGATGAAGCTTTCTTT. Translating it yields CASSYGGDRGDEAFF.